The source of this T cell receptor (beta chain) is a study of T cell responses to AZD1222 COVID-19 vaccine. Study observations and caveats: Among those given AZD1222, only five to seven were seropositive at baseline. Spike-specific TCRs gained breadth and depth after people received two AZD1222 doses. Donors were mostly white British, more females; clonal diversity possibly underestimated.

Produced via immunoSEQ multiplex PCR; TCRdb's table is partial and in-frame only. The sample gives about 140,000 clones, 92% of which show up once; about 5% is in the top ten. In regard to this clone: Antigen specificity is unknown.

Germline CDR1 is ENHRY and CDR2 is SYGVKD. The length of the CDR3 is 12 residues. Trimming stripped 2 bases from V and 5 bases from J, with 6 bases between. The receptor was derived from an adult in good health. The chain couples TRBV10-3 to TRBJ2-5, with D uncertain. The input for sequencing was peripheral blood, taken on day 0 of AZD1222 vaccination. The CDR3 nucleotides are TGTGCCATCAGTGAGAACTCGGAGACCCAGTACTTC. Its protein product is CAISENSETQYF.